The 21 T cell receptor beta chains below all came from one sample that was sequenced in a study of blood T cell repertoires in COVID-19. Profiling relied on immunoSEQ multiplex PCR, and the TCRdb table lists in-frame clones only, not all of them. This sample has some 200,000 clones, with around 87% found just once. Material: peripheral blood. These receptors all come from a woman aged 70-85 years with COVID-19, enrolled during active disease.

The chain carries TRBV19 and TRBJ2-1; possibly TRBD2 for D (5 bases). This CDR3 contains 15 residues. Germline lookup yields CDR1 LNHDA and CDR2 SQIVND (reference sequence). Trimming took off 2 bases at V and 3 bases at J, with 11 bases between the two ends. The CDR3 loop is CASSIITRFYNEQFF. CDR3 in DNA: TGTGCCAGTAGTATAATAACTAGGTTCTACAATGAGCAGTTCTTC. Full variable domain (outside the CDR3, taken from reference TRBV19 and TRBJ2-1): DGGITQSPKYLFRKEGQNVTLSCEQNLNHDAMYWYRQDPGQGLRLIYYSQIVNDFQKGDIAEGYSVSREKKESFPLTVTSAQKNPTAFYLCASSIITRFYNEQFFGPGTRLTVL.

V gene TRBV6-1 combines with J gene TRBJ1-3; D gene unclear. CDR1 and CDR2 from the germline V gene are MNHNS and SASEGT. Trimming took off 5 bases at V and 3 bases at J, with 14 bases between the two ends. The CDR3 extends over 15 amino acids. The CDR3 region is CASSSFRLSGNTIYF. The CDR3 nucleotides are TGTGCCAGCAGTTCGTTTAGACTAAGTGGAAACACCATATATTTT.

The J gene is TRBJ1-6, the V gene TRBV14, with TRBD1 identical over 8 bases. Losses at the gene ends were 2 bases for V and 10 bases for J; bases not matched to a gene: 7. In germline, CDR1 is SGHDN, CDR2 FVKESK. The length of the CDR3 is 15 residues. In DNA, the CDR3 is TGTGCCAGCAGCCAAACTACAGGGGGTCACTCACCCCTCCACTTT. It yields the protein CASSQTTGGHSPLHF.

The chain carries TRBV19 and TRBJ2-1, with TRBD2 matching 8 bases. The CDR3 totals 17 residues. The germline CDR1 and CDR2 sequences are LNHDA and SQIVND (reference sequence). Unmatched junction bases numbered 15, after V lost 6 bases and J lost 5 bases. As DNA, the CDR3 is TGTGCCAGTAGCAGAGCGGGAGCGGGAGCTACCCACAATGAGCAGTTCTTC. This translates into CASSRAGAGATHNEQFF.

The gene calls are TRBV4-1 and TRBJ2-4; D not certain. The CDR3 runs to 17 residues. From germline, CDR1 is MGHRA and CDR2 YSYEKL. Trimming stripped 4 bases from V and 0 bases from J, with 16 bases between. CDR3 in amino acids: CASSLSYSELAKNIQYF. CDR3 DNA sequence: TGCGCCAGCAGCCTCAGTTACAGTGAATTAGCCAAAAACATTCAGTACTTC.

The gene calls are TRBV27 and TRBJ1-1; unclear D gene. Trimming removed 2 bases at V and 0 bases at J, with 4 bases between. This CDR3 region has 13 residues. CDR1 and CDR2 from the germline V gene are MNHEY and SMNVEV (reference sequence). CDR3 loop: CASSLVVNTEAFF. CDR3 sequence (DNA): TGTGCCAGCAGTTTAGTAGTGAACACTGAAGCTTTCTTT.

CDR3 sequence reads: CASSGNSMNTEAFF. Here the CDR3 DNA reads TGTGCCAGCAGTGGCAACTCTATGAACACTGAAGCTTTCTTT. The chain combines TRBV2 with TRBJ1-1; no firm D call. Germline CDR1 is SNHLY and CDR2 is FYNNEI. The V gene lost 4 bases and the J gene lost 0 bases, with 9 bases spanning the gap. The CDR3 contains 14 residues.

The genes are TRBV19 and TRBJ2-1; the match to TRBD1 covers 9 bases. Germline CDR1 reads LNHDA; CDR2 reads SQIVND (reference sequence). This CDR3 is built from 15 residues. Germline trimming cut 1 base from V and 9 bases from J; bases unmatched to any gene: 7. The DNA for the CDR3 is TGTGCCAGTAGTATAGGCTGGACAGGGGCTGGTGAGCAGTTCTTC. It is translated as CASSIGWTGAGEQFF.

V is TRBV24-1 and J is TRBJ2-1; 9 positions agree with TRBD2. CDR1 and CDR2 from the germline V gene are KGHDR and SFDVKD. The CDR3 extends over 18 amino acids. V was clipped by 3 bases and J by 0 bases; unmatched bases: 8. The DNA for the CDR3 is TGTGCCACCAGTGATGCCGGGACTAGCTACAGCTCCTACAATGAGCAGTTCTTC. This sequence encodes CATSDAGTSYSSYNEQFF.

The genes are TRBV28 and TRBJ2-3; no definite D call. Germline lookup yields CDR1 MDHEN and CDR2 SYDVKM. Trimming took 5 bases from V and 1 from J, leaving 7 bases between them. The CDR3 spans 13 residues. The CDR3 sequence: CASSPPGTDTQYF. The CDR3, as DNA: TGTGCCAGCAGTCCCCCGGGCACAGATACGCAGTATTTT.

The CDR3 sequence: CASTKNPGSRNTGELFF. As DNA, the CDR3 is TGTGCCAGCACCAAAAACCCCGGGAGTAGGAACACCGGGGAGCTGTTTTTT. The chain links TRBV7-6 to TRBJ2-2; D possibly corresponds to TRBD2 (6 bases). V lost 7 bases and J lost 1, with 19 bases in between. Per germline, CDR1 SGHVS and CDR2 FNYEAQ. The CDR3 loop spans 17 amino acids.

V and J are TRBV28 and TRBJ2-1; 7 nucleotides line up with TRBD2. Germline V gene lookup returns CDR1 MDHEN and CDR2 SYDVKM. After removal of 3 bases from V and 9 bases from J, the junction contained 8 bases not matched to a gene. CDR3 length: 14 amino acids. CDR3 nucleotide sequence: TGTGCCAGCAGTTTGTGTCGGGAGGTTTGTGAGCAGTTCTTC. Protein sequence: CASSLCREVCEQFF.

The V call is TRBV4-1, the J call TRBJ2-3; TRBD2 aligns across 7 bases. The ends lost 4 bases at V and 2 bases at J; junction bases unmatched: 15. This CDR3 spans 18 amino acids. Germline CDR1 MGHRA, CDR2 YSYEKL. CDR3 nucleotides: TGCGCCAGCAGCCCCCCGGATCTAGCGGAACTATCCACAGATACGCAGTATTTT. It codes for CASSPPDLAELSTDTQYF.

The V call is TRBV20-1, the J call TRBJ2-5; possible D gene TRBD2, 6 bases. Trimming took off 3 bases at V and 5 bases at J, with 13 bases between the two ends. Germline loops: CDR1 DFQATT, CDR2 SNEGSKA (reference sequence). The CDR3 covers 13 residues. The CDR3 loop reads CSASPFGGETQYF. The CDR3 coding sequence is TGCAGTGCTAGTCCCTTTGGGGGGGAGACCCAGTACTTC.

This sequence joins TRBV9 and TRBJ1-1; 10 bases match TRBD1. CDR1 is SGDLS, CDR2 YYNGEE, per germline. Losses at the gene ends were 3 bases for V and 6 bases for J; bases not matched to a gene: 8. This CDR3 is 15 amino acids long. The CDR3: CASSAITGTGAEAFF. The CDR3 nucleotides are TGTGCCAGCAGCGCCATCACAGGGACAGGGGCTGAAGCTTTCTTT.

The J gene is TRBJ2-2, the V gene TRBV6-5; a possible D gene is TRBD1 (6 bases). Trimming stripped 7 bases from V and 1 base from J, with 10 bases between. This CDR3 has 14 amino acids. Looked up from germline, CDR1 is MNHEY and CDR2 is SVGAGI. The CDR3 region is CASKGTLNTGELFF. The CDR3 DNA is TGTGCCAGCAAGGGGACACTGAACACCGGGGAGCTGTTTTTT.

The V and J genes are TRBV6-5 and TRBJ1-2; 9 bases line up with TRBD1. Trimming at V came to 4 bases and at J to 8 bases, leaving 8 bases not matched to a gene. The CDR3 is made up of 14 amino acids. The V gene's germline CDR1 is MNHEY and CDR2 SVGAGI. The CDR3 DNA reads as TGTGCCAGCAGTTTCCAACAGGGGGCGGAAGGCTACACCTTC. Protein: CASSFQQGAEGYTF.

This clone was recorded only once. The chain carries TRBV30 and TRBJ1-2, with 8 bases matching TRBD1. Trimming cost V 5 bases and J 6 bases; bases outside gene matches: 5. The germline V gene encodes CDR1 GTSNPN and CDR2 SVGIG (reference sequence). The CDR3 totals 12 residues. The CDR3 bases are TGTGCCTGGTTGACAGGGGCTCATGGCTACACCTTC. This translates into CAWLTGAHGYTF.

The chain recombines TRBV18 with TRBJ2-7, with 8 nucleotides matching TRBD2. J gave up 0 bases and V 8 bases, and 18 bases lay outside the gene matches. This CDR3 has 18 residues. Per germline, CDR1 KGHSH and CDR2 LQKENI. CDR3 in amino acids: CASRGGAGAETTSYEQYF. The CDR3 region has the DNA TGTGCCAGCCGCGGGGGAGCGGGAGCCGAGACGACCTCCTACGAGCAGTACTTC.

This chain links TRBV5-5 with TRBJ2-1, with TRBD2 identical over 13 bases. The trim removed 4 bases at V and 7 bases at J, leaving 5 bases unmatched. CDR1 is SGHKS, CDR2 YYEKEE, per germline (reference sequence). The CDR3 totals 15 residues. The CDR3, as DNA: TGTGCCAGCAGCGCCGGGACTAGCGGGAAAAATGAGCAGTTCTTC. The encoded protein is CASSAGTSGKNEQFF.

The CDR3 protein is CASSDRGGTEAFF. The CDR3 coding sequence is TGTGCCAGCAGCGACAGGGGAGGGACTGAAGCTTTCTTT. This sequence joins TRBV6-5 and TRBJ1-1; 8 positions match TRBD1. Trimming removed 6 bases from V and 5 bases from J; junction bases left unmatched: 5. The CDR3 runs 13 residues. Per the germline V gene, CDR1 is MNHEY and CDR2 is SVGAGI.